Ten or more counts support the clone carrying this TCR beta chain. Its cognate antigen is unknown. Built from TCR beta cDNA, the libraries had unique molecular identifiers in them. MiXCR, applied by TCRdb to the PCR reads, yields one record per CDR3 protein. This sample has about 200,000 distinct CDR3 sequences; roughly 28% occur once, and the top ten carry 3.4%. This sample was taken from a study of post-analysis software for immune sequencing data. On the study more broadly: Multiple sclerosis in the patients followed relapsing-remitting, secondary progressive and progressive-relapsing courses. Study outcomes and limitations: Elevated frequency relative to controls characterized 4 or 5 TRBV segments in patients, TRBV5-6, TRBV5-1 and TRBV20-1 among them. Pronounced co-clustering by F measure was evident among identically batched samples. Patients with multiple sclerosis recorded significantly lower normalized Chao1 diversity than controls, the study found.

With V trimmed by 0 bases and J by 5 bases, 2 bases remained unmatched. The CDR3 has 13 amino acids. Germline loops: CDR1 SGHRS, CDR2 YFSETQ. The genes are TRBV5-1 and TRBJ2-7, with 7 bases that match TRBD1. Sequencing input: blood. The TCR originated in a girl aged 2 to 17 with multiple sclerosis. The CDR3 is CASSLGQGDEQYF. The CDR3 coding sequence is TGCGCCAGCAGCTTGGGGCAGGGGGACGAGCAGTACTTC.